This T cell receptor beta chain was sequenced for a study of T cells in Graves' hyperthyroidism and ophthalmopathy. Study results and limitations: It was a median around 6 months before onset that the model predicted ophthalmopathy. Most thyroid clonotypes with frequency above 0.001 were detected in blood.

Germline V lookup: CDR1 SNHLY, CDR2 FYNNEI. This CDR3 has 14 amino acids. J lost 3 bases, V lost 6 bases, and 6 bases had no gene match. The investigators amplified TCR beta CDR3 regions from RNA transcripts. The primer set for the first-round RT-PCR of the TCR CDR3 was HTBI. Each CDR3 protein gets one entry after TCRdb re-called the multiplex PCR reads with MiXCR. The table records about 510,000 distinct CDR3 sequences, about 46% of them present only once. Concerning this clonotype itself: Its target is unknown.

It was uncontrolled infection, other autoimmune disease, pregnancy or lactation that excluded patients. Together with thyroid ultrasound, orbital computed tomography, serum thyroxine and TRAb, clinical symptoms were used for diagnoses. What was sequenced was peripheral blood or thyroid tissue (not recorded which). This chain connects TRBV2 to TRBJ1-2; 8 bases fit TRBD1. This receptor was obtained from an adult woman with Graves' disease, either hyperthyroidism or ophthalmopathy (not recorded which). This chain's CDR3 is CASSRRGPYYGYTF. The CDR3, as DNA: TGTGCCAGCAGCCGCAGGGGGCCGTACTATGGCTACACCTTC.